This T cell receptor (beta chain) came from a study of blood T cells in healthy people across ages. A second roughly 7 to 11 cycle PCR used barcoded and J-beta primers. TCRdb fed the 5' RACE reads into MiXCR, producing one record per CDR3 protein. The table lists 550,000 to 650,000 distinct CDR3 sequences, under 30% of them singletons, with around a sixth in the top ten. Germline lookup yields CDR1 MNHEY and CDR2 SMNVEV (reference sequence). The CDR3 is 14 amino acids. V was clipped by 4 bases and J by 5 bases; unmatched bases: 4. Many counts were recorded for this clonotype. The chain couples TRBV27 to TRBJ1-5, with 8 bases matching TRBD1. Sequences were obtained from blood. The receptor comes from a woman aged 80 or older in good health. CDR3 residues: CASSYRGRDQPQHF. CDR3 bases: TGTGCCAGCAGTTACAGGGGGAGAGATCAGCCCCAGCATTTT.